The present T cell receptor (beta chain) was sequenced within a study of T-cell reconstitution after alpha-beta-depleted transplantation in children. This clonotype has at least ten counts. Deletions cut 0 bases from V and 3 bases from J, with 15 bases between. The length of the CDR3 is 16 residues. Germline-derived CDR1 and CDR2 are DFQATT and SNEGSKA (reference sequence). Preparation of the TCRbeta library involved a method that used unique molecular identifiers. TCRdb re-called the PCR reads through MiXCR, storing one row per CDR3 protein. The sample includes 200,000 to 250,000 distinct CDR3 sequences, about 9.5% seen only once; the top ten take approximately 6.6%.

The chain carries TRBV20-1 and TRBJ2-1, with a possible D match to TRBD2 (6 bases). Material: PBMCs from the stem cell graft donor, obtained from the stem cell graft. This TCR derives from a human donor who donated a stem cell graft to a child with acute lymphoblastic leukemia. The CDR3 region is CSARDLGGRIYNEQFF. As DNA, the CDR3 is TGCAGTGCTAGAGATCTGGGGGGACGCATCTACAATGAGCAGTTCTTC.